A single sample is the source of the 8 T cell receptor beta chains below, sequenced in a study of blood T cell repertoires in COVID-19 (dated by TCRdb to the early 2020s). The library came from the immunoSEQ multiplex PCR assay. Held by TCRdb, this immuneACCESS table contains in-frame sequences only and omits some clones. Under half of the omission traces to an unresolved V gene where checked; the cause of the rest is unknown. The sample table lists approximately 300,000 clones, 80% to 90% of them with a count of one. The ten largest clones capture about 4.6% of the sample. What was sequenced was peripheral blood. All receptors come from a man aged 35 to 55 with acute or convalescent COVID-19.

The chain carries TRBV11-2 and TRBJ1-2; 7 bases line up with TRBD1. Trimming removed 2 bases from V and 2 bases from J; junction bases left unmatched: 5. There are 15 residues in the CDR3. Germline assignment: CDR1 SGHAT and CDR2 FQNNGV. The CDR3 protein is CASSLWDSTNYGYTF. The CDR3 DNA is TGTGCCAGCAGCTTATGGGACAGTACGAACTATGGCTACACCTTC.

V usage is TRBV6-5 and J usage is TRBJ2-2; D unresolved. The CDR3 runs 14 residues. The V end was cut by 4 bases, the J end by 2 bases, with 8 bases between. CDR1 is MNHEY and CDR2 is SVGAGI in the germline V gene. The CDR3 region is CASSLGLNTGELFF. The CDR3 coding sequence is TGTGCCAGCAGTTTGGGCCTCAACACCGGGGAGCTGTTTTTT.

This chain joins TRBV2 and TRBJ2-7, with D uncertain. This CDR3 comprises 13 residues. Germline-derived CDR1 and CDR2 are SNHLY and FYNNEI. Trimming left V 3 bases short and J 3 bases short, with 9 bases between. The CDR3, as DNA: TGTGCCAGCAGTGATGGGCTCTACTACGAGCAGTACTTC. This translates into CASSDGLYYEQYF.

The J gene is TRBJ2-1, the V gene TRBV6-5, with TRBD2 matching over 9 bases. V trimming: 2 bases; J trimming: 5 bases; junction bases outside the gene matches: 4. CDR3 length equals 15 residues. Germline V lookup: CDR1 MNHEY, CDR2 SVGAGI. CDR3 coding DNA: TGTGCCAGCAGTTACAGGGGACTAGCAGACAATGAGCAGTTCTTC. Translated: CASSYRGLADNEQFF.

As to this clone: The sample contains more than one DNA sequence encoding this CDR3. This chain connects TRBV29-1 to TRBJ1-2, with D possibly TRBD1 on 6 matching bases. The CDR3 loop spans 14 amino acids. Trimming pared 1 base from V and 2 bases from J, leaving 11 bases between. Germline CDR1 and CDR2: SQVTM and ANQGSEA. The CDR3 DNA is TGCAGCGTTGAAGTTTCAGGGGCAAACTATGGCTACACCTTC. Its translation is CSVEVSGANYGYTF.

Turning to this clone: Other nucleotide sequences from this sample produce the same CDR3. The chain has TRBV25-1 and TRBJ1-2, with D uncertain. This CDR3 spans 13 amino acids. Germline CDR1 is MGHDK and CDR2 is SYGVNS. V lost 4 bases to trimming and J lost 4 bases, with 10 bases between them. CDR3 in DNA: TGTGCCAGCAGTGGCGGATTTCTCTATGGCTACACCTTC. Translating it yields CASSGGFLYGYTF.

The chain uses TRBV6-1 and TRBJ1-2; the D is unclear. The CDR3 has 14 residues. V was clipped by 2 bases and J by 5 bases, with 12 bases between them. CDR1 is MNHNS, CDR2 SASEGT, per germline. CDR3 DNA: TGTGCCAGCAGTGAATCAGGAGGAGGGTATGGCTACACCTTC. Its protein product is CASSESGGGYGYTF.

The genes are TRBV2 and TRBJ1-1; 7 nucleotides line up with TRBD1. V dropped 5 bases and J dropped 1; count of bases not matched to a gene: 7. Germline values: CDR1 SNHLY, CDR2 FYNNEI. This CDR3 contains 15 residues. CDR3 nucleotides: TGTGCCAGCAGTCCAGGGGGACTTCCGAACACTGAAGCTTTCTTT. Its protein product is CASSPGGLPNTEAFF.